These 28 T cell receptor beta chains share one sample of origin, sequenced in a study of persistence of HIV-infected CD4 T cells. Sequencing used immunoSEQ version 4 in survey mode. Only in-frame clones appear in the TCRdb table, and some are missing; sequencing was by immunoSEQ multiplex PCR. Here the sample spans 15,000 to 25,000 clones, more than 75% being singletons. Their cognate antigens are unknown. The stimulus was lysate of CMV-infected fibroblasts, about 11 ug/mL. Sorting selected CD4+ T cells upregulating both CD40 ligand and CD69. The specimen was CD4+ T cells sorted from PBMCs after roughly 20-hour stimulation, collected from a patient who received antiretroviral therapy. These receptor sequences come from an adult man with HIV who was CMV-seropositive.

The chain is built from TRBV3-1 (or the pseudogene TRBV3-2) and TRBJ2-7, with a weak D call TRBD2 (5 bases). The CDR3 has 15 amino acids. V dropped 1 base and J dropped 4 bases, with 14 bases sitting between them. Germline CDR1 LGHDT, CDR2 YNNKEL (reference sequence). The CDR3 sequence: CASSQGTAVLYEQYF. DNA for the CDR3: TGTGCCAGCAGCCAAGGTACAGCGGTACTATACGAGCAGTACTTC.

The chain is built from TRBV27 and TRBJ1-2; 7 bases match TRBD1. Per the germline V gene, CDR1 is MNHEY and CDR2 is SMNVEV (reference sequence). The CDR3 spans 14 residues. The trim removed 2 bases at V and 5 bases at J, leaving 5 bases unmatched. The CDR3: CASSLKGAGYGYTF. The CDR3 nucleotides are TGTGCCAGCAGTTTAAAGGGGGCTGGGTATGGCTACACCTTC.

The rearrangement uses TRBV6-5 and TRBJ1-6, with D perhaps TRBD1 (6 bases). Germline CDR1 is MNHEY and CDR2 is SVGAGI. The CDR3 is 16 amino acids. Trimming cost V 0 bases and J 5 bases, with 11 bases left between them. CDR3 region: CASSYSPAGDNSPLHF. For the CDR3, the DNA is TGTGCCAGCAGTTACTCCCCGGCAGGGGATAATTCACCCCTCCACTTT.

V gene TRBV19 combines with J gene TRBJ1-5; D unresolved. CDR3 length: 15 amino acids. V lost 7 bases to trimming and J lost 0 bases, with 13 bases between them. CDR1 LNHDA and CDR2 SQIVND come from the germline V gene (reference sequence). The CDR3 DNA is TGTGCCAGTAAGCCGGAAATTCATAGCAATCAGCCCCAGCATTTT. This codes for CASKPEIHSNQPQHF.

The V and J genes are TRBV7-9 and TRBJ2-7; D perhaps matches TRBD2 (6 bases). Looked up from germline, CDR1 is SEHNR and CDR2 is FQNEAQ (reference sequence). There are 15 residues in the CDR3. V shed 4 bases and J shed 8 bases, with 21 bases lying between them. This chain's CDR3 is CASSSGGTGGRKQYF. The CDR3 coding sequence is TGTGCCAGCAGCTCAGGAGGGACGGGTGGAAGAAAGCAGTACTTC.

V and J are TRBV21-1 and TRBJ1-5; TRBD1, the D gene given by the table, was not confirmed from the DNA. TRBV21-1 is listed as a pseudogene. The CDR3 loop spans 20 amino acids. CDR3 residues: CASFKSRGDRGHSSNQPQHF. The DNA of the CDR3 is TGTGCCAGCTTCAAAAGCAGGGGGGACAGGGGGCATTCGAGCAATCAGCCCCAGCATTTT.

This clone is medium-sized in the sample. The chain employs TRBV5-4 and TRBJ1-4; D gene ambiguous. Deletions cut 4 bases from V and 5 bases from J, with 9 bases between. The germline gives CDR1 SGHNT, CDR2 YYREEE (reference sequence). The length of the CDR3 is 13 residues. For the CDR3, the DNA is TGTGCCAGCAGCGCTCAGAAAAATGAAAAACTGTTTTTT. Translating it yields CASSAQKNEKLFF.

This chain uses TRBV7-2 with TRBJ2-4, with D possibly being TRBD2 (6 bases). There are 15 residues in the CDR3. Trimming left V 5 bases short and J 6 bases short, with 17 bases between. Germline V gene lookup returns CDR1 SGHTA and CDR2 FQGNSA. The CDR3 spells CASSPSPGLGNIQYF. The CDR3 DNA reads TGTGCCAGCAGCCCTAGCCCGGGACTTGGAAACATTCAGTACTTC.

V is TRBV28 and J is TRBJ1-5, with 10 bases identical to TRBD1. The ends lost 5 bases at V and 6 bases at J; junction bases unmatched: 4. Germline V gives CDR1 MDHEN, CDR2 SYDVKM. This CDR3 region has 14 residues. CDR3 sequence (DNA): TGTGCCAGCAGTGGGACAGGGGCAGGTCAGCCCCAGCATTTT. Translation gives CASSGTGAGQPQHF.

This chain uses TRBV5-6 with TRBJ2-3, with D possibly TRBD1 on 5 matching bases. The CDR3 covers 15 residues. Per the germline V gene, CDR1 is SGHDT and CDR2 is YYEEEE. V was shortened by 0 bases and J by 4 bases, with 12 bases between the two germline ends. CDR3 DNA sequence: TGTGCCAGCAGCTTGGTCGGCAGGGTGGCAGATACGCAGTATTTT. Translated, it gives CASSLVGRVADTQYF.

The chain combines TRBV11-2 with TRBJ2-1; D possibly corresponds to TRBD1 (6 bases). CDR1 SGHAT and CDR2 FQNNGV come from the germline V gene. The CDR3 totals 19 residues. Trimming cost V 4 bases and J 0 bases, with 22 bases left between them. This CDR3 reads CASSSTHREFFSSYNEQFF. DNA of the CDR3: TGTGCCAGCAGCTCAACCCACAGGGAGTTTTTTAGCTCCTACAATGAGCAGTTCTTC.

The rearrangement uses TRBV7-9 and TRBJ2-3, with 11 bases fitting TRBD2. This CDR3 has 15 amino acids. Germline V CDR1 and CDR2: SEHNR, FQNEAQ (reference sequence). The junction had 3 bases not matched to a gene; V was cut back by 5 bases and J by 2 bases. CDR3 region: CASSPGLAATDTQYF. The CDR3 DNA sequence: TGTGCCAGCAGCCCGGGACTAGCGGCCACAGATACGCAGTATTTT.

The rearrangement uses TRBV7-8 and TRBJ2-1; D gene uncertain. This CDR3 has 12 residues. Per germline, CDR1 SGHVS and CDR2 FQNEAQ. Between the trimmed V and J ends, which lost 4 bases and 5 bases, there was a span of 6 bases. The CDR3 is CASSSLDNEQFF. CDR3 DNA: TGTGCCAGCAGCTCCCTAGACAATGAGCAGTTCTTC. The full variable domain, completed using reference TRBV7-8 and TRBJ2-1, is GAGVSQSPRYKVAKRGQDVALRCDPISGHVSLFWYQQALGQGPEFLTYFQNEAQLDKSGLPSDRFFAERPEGSVSTLKIQRTQQEDSAVYLCASSSLDNEQFFGPGTRLTVL.

This clone was recorded a few times. The V gene is TRBV6-5, the J gene TRBJ1-6; D is possibly TRBD1 (5 bases). Deletions cut 8 bases from V and 4 bases from J, with 12 bases between. The germline V gene has CDR1 MNHEY and CDR2 SVGAGI. The CDR3 has 14 residues. Here the CDR3 reads CASRAGPYNSPLHF. The CDR3 DNA reads TGTGCCAGCCGGGCAGGGCCTTATAATTCACCCCTCCACTTT.

The J gene is TRBJ1-4, the V gene TRBV24-1; 11 bases are shared with TRBD1. J lost 7 bases, V lost 2 bases, and 2 bases had no gene match. The CDR3 sequence is 15 residues long. Germline values: CDR1 KGHDR, CDR2 SFDVKD. CDR3: CATSDSGTGGEKLFF. The CDR3, as DNA: TGTGCCACCAGTGATTCCGGGACAGGGGGTGAAAAACTGTTTTTT.

The V and J genes are TRBV27 and TRBJ2-3; D may match TRBD1 or TRBD2 (6 bases each). The CDR3 length is 16 residues. CDR1 and CDR2 from the germline V gene are MNHEY and SMNVEV (reference sequence). The V and J ends lost 0 bases and 8 bases respectively, with 18 bases between them. The CDR3 region is CASSLSVWGQGGTQYF. The CDR3 region has the DNA TGTGCCAGCAGTTTATCAGTCTGGGGGCAGGGAGGTACGCAGTATTTT.

The V call is TRBV6-2 or TRBV6-3, the J call TRBJ1-3; D not resolved. Germline V lookup: CDR1 MNHEY, CDR2 SVGEGT. V lost 0 bases and J lost 4, with 10 bases in between. This CDR3 has 15 residues. Here the CDR3 DNA reads TGTGCCAGCAGTTACTCGGAGCGGAGGGGAAACACCATATATTTT. Its protein product is CASSYSERRGNTIYF.

This chain joins TRBV28 and TRBJ1-5, with D possibly being TRBD1 (6 bases). Germline V lookup: CDR1 MDHEN, CDR2 SYDVKM. The CDR3 loop spans 16 amino acids. The V end lost 1 base, the J end lost 8 bases, and 18 bases lay between the germline ends. CDR3 region: CASSLSGGGPREPQHF. Here the CDR3 DNA reads TGTGCCAGCAGTTTATCGGGCGGGGGCCCTCGGGAGCCCCAGCATTTT.

Remarks on this clone: Other DNA sequences in the same sample also yield this CDR3. This rearrangement joins TRBV18 to TRBJ2-7, with 9 nucleotides matching TRBD1. J lost 7 bases, V lost 4 bases, and 8 bases had no gene match. Germline CDR1 reads KGHSH; CDR2 reads LQKENI. CDR3 size: 14 residues. The CDR3 sequence is CASSLSGQGREQYF. The CDR3 nucleotides are TGTGCCAGCTCACTATCGGGACAGGGAAGGGAGCAGTACTTC.

The V call is TRBV24-1, the J call TRBJ2-4; 8 nucleotides match TRBD1. The CDR3 consists of 16 residues. The V and J ends lost 2 bases and 7 bases, in that order; junction bases with no gene match: 9. Germline CDR1 KGHDR, CDR2 SFDVKD. The CDR3 loop is CATSDSRGQGMNIQYF. DNA of the CDR3: TGTGCCACCAGTGATTCCCGAGGACAGGGCATGAACATTCAGTACTTC.

The CDR3 DNA sequence: TGCGCCAGCAGCAACAGGGTTAATTCACCCCTCCACTTT. Translation gives CASSNRVNSPLHF. The chain employs TRBV5-1 and TRBJ1-6; weak D call: TRBD1 (6 bases). CDR1 and CDR2 (germline): SGHRS, YFSETQ. The CDR3 has 13 amino acids. The V end was cut by 4 bases, the J end by 6 bases, with 8 bases between.

The CDR3 here is CASSLTSPSYNSPLHF. The CDR3 bases are TGCGCCAGCAGCTTGACTAGTCCCTCCTATAATTCACCCCTCCACTTT. The chain is built from TRBV5-1 and TRBJ1-6; no clear D gene. Germline CDR1 reads SGHRS; CDR2 reads YFSETQ. This CDR3 region has 16 residues. V lost 1 base, J lost 0 bases, and 8 bases lay in between.

V and J are TRBV7-3 and TRBJ2-2; either TRBD1 or TRBD2 may supply D (5 bases each). V was cut by 5 bases and J by 1 base, with 11 bases left in between. The length of the CDR3 is 15 residues. Germline V gene lookup returns CDR1 SGHTA and CDR2 FQGTGA. CDR3: CASSGDGGNTGELFF. The CDR3 bases are TGTGCCAGCAGCGGGGACGGTGGGAACACCGGGGAGCTGTTTTTT.

The chain links TRBV6-1 to TRBJ1-1; D is ambiguous. Germline V gene lookup returns CDR1 MNHNS and CDR2 SASEGT. V dropped 3 bases and J dropped 0 bases, with 11 bases sitting between them. The CDR3 covers 15 residues. The CDR3 DNA reads TGTGCCAGCAGTGAGAGTTTCCTAATGAACACTGAAGCTTTCTTT. Its protein is CASSESFLMNTEAFF.

This clone was seen a handful of times. The chain is built from TRBV2 and TRBJ2-1, with TRBD2 matching over 7 bases. Germline V CDR1 and CDR2: SNHLY, FYNNEI. Trimming removed 7 bases from V and 2 bases from J; junction bases left unmatched: 2. This CDR3 contains 13 residues. The CDR3 sequence is CASTSGTYNEQFF. The CDR3 coding sequence is TGTGCCAGCACTAGCGGCACCTACAATGAGCAGTTCTTC.

This chain joins TRBV18 and TRBJ2-3; the D is unclear. This CDR3 is 15 amino acids long. CDR1 and CDR2 (germline): KGHSH, LQKENI. Trimming stripped 3 bases from V and 0 bases from J, with 10 bases between. The CDR3 DNA reads as TGTGCCAGCTCACCTCAGAGAAGTAGCACAGATACGCAGTATTTT. Translating it yields CASSPQRSSTDTQYF.

The rearrangement links TRBV7-2 to TRBJ2-2; 9 bases are shared with TRBD1. The germline V gene has CDR1 SGHTA and CDR2 FQGNSA. The CDR3 spans 15 residues. J gave up 1 base and V 4 bases, and 1 base lay outside the gene matches. Written as DNA, the CDR3 is TGTGCCAGCAGCTCGGGACAGGGGAACACCGGGGAGCTGTTTTTT. Its protein product is CASSSGQGNTGELFF.

The gene calls are TRBV19 and TRBJ1-5, with D perhaps matching TRBD1 (5 bases). Deletions cut 2 bases from V and 0 bases from J, with 8 bases between. This CDR3 region has 15 residues. Germline V lookup: CDR1 LNHDA, CDR2 SQIVND (reference sequence). DNA of the CDR3: TGTGCCAGTAGTATACAGGGAGGTAGCAATCAGCCCCAGCATTTT. It codes for CASSIQGGSNQPQHF.